This note documents a single T cell receptor (beta chain) sequence. These data come from a study of cytomegalovirus exposure and HLA in healthy donors. The V end was cut by 0 bases, the J end by 3 bases, with 8 bases between. The germline V gene encodes CDR1 MNHEY and CDR2 SVGAGI. The CDR3 extends over 14 amino acids. 60 Vbeta and 13 Jbeta primers were used in PCR. Sequencing used immunoSEQ multiplex PCR; TCRdb keeps in-frame clones, though not all of them. The sample carries about 94,000 clones, about three fifths recorded once. This clonotype was obtained from a man aged 30-40 years in good health and CMV-seronegative. The V gene is TRBV6-5, the J gene TRBJ1-1; perhaps TRBD1 as D (5 bases). The sample taken for sequencing was PBMCs. The CDR3 DNA reads TGTGCCAGCAGTTACTCGCGGGGGGACACTGAAGCTTTCTTT. Residues: CASSYSRGDTEAFF.